Shown below are 14 T cell receptor beta chains from a single sample sequenced in a study of CD8 T cells in Susac syndrome. Reverse transcription used roughly 0.45 to 1 ug RNA and random hexamers. TCRdb re-analysed the immunoSEQ multiplex PCR reads in MiXCR, keeping a single row per CDR3 protein. Of about 71,000 distinct CDR3 sequences in the sample, nearly 96% were seen once. The sequenced sample was CD4+ T cells from PBMCs. The receptors shown here come from a human donor with multiple sclerosis.

The V gene is TRBV6-2 or TRBV6-3, the J gene TRBJ2-3, with D possibly matching TRBD2 (6 bases). The CDR3 is made up of 16 amino acids. From germline, CDR1 is MNHEY and CDR2 SVGEGT. The V and J ends lost 2 bases and 4 bases respectively, with 16 bases between them. CDR3: CASSYPGRGSSDTQYF. Here the CDR3 DNA reads TGTGCCAGCAGTTACCCGGGACGGGGGAGCTCAGATACGCAGTATTTT.

This clonotype appeared once. This rearrangement joins TRBV20-1 to TRBJ2-5; possibly TRBD1 for D (6 bases). This CDR3 comprises 13 residues. Between the trimmed V and J ends, which lost 7 bases and 5 bases, there was a span of 17 bases. The germline CDR1 and CDR2 sequences are DFQATT and SNEGSKA (reference sequence). In DNA form, the CDR3 reads TGCAGTGTGGGGGCTTTTATTGTGGAGACCCAGTACTTC. Its translation is CSVGAFIVETQYF.

V gene TRBV7-8 combines with J gene TRBJ1-2; no firm D call. The V end was cut by 1 base, the J end by 0 bases, with 6 bases between. The length of the CDR3 is 14 residues. Looked up from germline, CDR1 is SGHVS and CDR2 is FQNEAQ. The CDR3 bases are TGTGCCAGCAGCTTAGGCAAAGCTAACTATGGCTACACCTTC. Its protein is CASSLGKANYGYTF. Looking up the rest from reference TRBV7-8 and TRBJ1-2 gives the full variable domain: GAGVSQSPRYKVAKRGQDVALRCDPISGHVSLFWYQQALGQGPEFLTYFQNEAQLDKSGLPSDRFFAERPEGSVSTLKIQRTQQEDSAVYLCASSLGKANYGYTFGSGTRLTVV.

This clonotype has only one observation. The chain uses TRBV12-3 or TRBV12-4 and TRBJ2-3, with 8 bases identical to TRBD1. With V trimmed by 6 bases and J by 1 base, 6 bases remained unmatched. This CDR3 comprises 15 residues. This chain's CDR3 is CASRLGQGGTDTQYF. The CDR3 DNA is TGTGCCAGCAGGCTCGGACAGGGAGGCACAGATACGCAGTATTTT.

This chain links TRBV6-2 or TRBV6-3 with TRBJ1-6; D may be TRBD1 (5 bases). The CDR3 runs to 15 residues. With 2 bases removed from V and 7 bases from J, the gap between germline ends came to 12 bases. Germline CDR1 is MNHEY and CDR2 is SVGEGT. The CDR3 loop reads CASSYMRDQNSPLHF. DNA of the CDR3: TGTGCCAGCAGTTACATGCGGGACCAAAATTCACCCCTCCACTTT.

This chain joins TRBV19 and TRBJ1-5, with D unresolved. This CDR3 is built from 13 residues. The germline CDR1 and CDR2 sequences are LNHDA and SQIVND (reference sequence). Trimming left V 9 bases short and J 4 bases short, with 13 bases between. The CDR3 protein is CASSDQQNQPQHF. The CDR3 DNA reads TGTGCCAGCAGTGACCAGCAGAATCAGCCCCAGCATTTT.

J is TRBJ2-3 and V is TRBV7-9; D gene uncertain. V gave up 4 bases and J gave up 3 bases, with 14 bases separating them. The germline CDR1 and CDR2 sequences are SEHNR and FQNEAQ (reference sequence). This CDR3 has 15 amino acids. Here the CDR3 reads CASSYPLDSTDTQYF. In DNA form, the CDR3 reads TGTGCCAGCAGCTACCCACTCGATTCTACAGATACGCAGTATTTT.

This clonotype was found once. V usage is TRBV25-1 and J usage is TRBJ2-4; 7 bases agree with TRBD1. CDR1 is MGHDK and CDR2 is SYGVNS in the germline V gene. Trimming removed 2 bases from V and 5 bases from J; junction bases left unmatched: 6. This CDR3 is 15 amino acids long. CDR3 DNA: TGTGCCAGCAGTGAAGAACAGGGGATCGAAAACATTCAGTACTTC. Amino acid sequence: CASSEEQGIENIQYF.

The CDR3: CSALQSSTDTQYF. CDR3 DNA sequence: TGCAGTGCTCTCCAGTCTAGCACAGATACGCAGTATTTT. The rearrangement uses TRBV20-1 and TRBJ2-3; D gene ambiguous. Germline V CDR1 and CDR2: DFQATT, SNEGSKA (reference sequence). This CDR3 is built from 13 residues. V lost 5 bases and J lost 0, with 9 bases in between.

This chain connects TRBV12-3 or TRBV12-4 to TRBJ2-6; no definite D call. V was pared by 5 bases and J by 3 bases, with 8 bases between. This CDR3 spans 14 amino acids. CDR3 sequence: CASSLSLGANVLTF. CDR3 DNA sequence: TGTGCCAGCAGTCTAAGTCTTGGGGCCAACGTCCTGACTTTC.

V is TRBV4-1 and J is TRBJ1-2; maybe TRBD1 (5 bases). The germline V gene encodes CDR1 MGHRA and CDR2 YSYEKL. V was shortened by 3 bases and J by 10 bases, with 12 bases between the two germline ends. CDR3 size: 12 residues. CDR3 residues: CASSHPQGLYTF. The DNA for the CDR3 is TGCGCCAGCAGCCACCCGCAGGGTCTCTACACCTTC.

DNA of the CDR3: TGTGCCACCACACCCGTCCCTTCCCGGCAATACAATGAGCAGTTCTTC. Protein product: CATTPVPSRQYNEQFF. This chain connects TRBV2 to TRBJ2-1; D call uncertain. The CDR3 is 16 amino acids. Germline values: CDR1 SNHLY, CDR2 FYNNEI. With 10 bases removed from V and 4 bases from J, the gap between germline ends came to 23 bases. Full variable domain (missing parts from reference TRBV2 and TRBJ2-1): EPEVTQTPSHQVTQMGQEVILRCVPISNHLYFYWYRQILGQKVEFLVSFYNNEISEKSEIFDDQFSVERPDGSNFTLKIRSTKLEDSAMYFCATTPVPSRQYNEQFFGPGTRLTVL.

This chain joins TRBV12-3 or TRBV12-4 and TRBJ2-5; no clear D gene. The CDR3 runs 13 residues. V lost 4 bases, J lost 6 bases, and 12 bases lay in between. The DNA of the CDR3 is TGTGCCAGCAGTTCCCTAGGTCCGAAGACCCAGTACTTC. Translated, it gives CASSSLGPKTQYF.

The chain combines TRBV7-9 with TRBJ2-5, with 7 bases identical to TRBD1. Germline loops: CDR1 SEHNR, CDR2 FQNEAQ (reference sequence). This CDR3 region has 14 residues. Losses at the gene ends were 6 bases for V and 5 bases for J; bases not matched to a gene: 9. CDR3: CASRSDRAVETQYF. DNA for the CDR3: TGTGCCAGCAGATCCGACAGGGCCGTTGAGACCCAGTACTTC.